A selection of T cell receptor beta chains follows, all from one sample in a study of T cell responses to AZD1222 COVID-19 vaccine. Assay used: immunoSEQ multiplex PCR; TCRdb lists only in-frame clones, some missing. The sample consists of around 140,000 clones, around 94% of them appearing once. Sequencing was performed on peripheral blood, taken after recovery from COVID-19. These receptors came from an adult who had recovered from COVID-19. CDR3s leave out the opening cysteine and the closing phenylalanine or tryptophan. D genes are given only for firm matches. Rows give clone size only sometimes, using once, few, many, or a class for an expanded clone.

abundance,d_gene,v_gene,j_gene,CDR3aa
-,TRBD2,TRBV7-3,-,ASSSGLAGAGEQF
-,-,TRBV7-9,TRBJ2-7,ASSLDHEQY
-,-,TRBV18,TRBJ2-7,ASSSDTTYEQY
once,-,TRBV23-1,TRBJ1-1,ANPVGTEAF
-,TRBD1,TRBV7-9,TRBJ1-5,ASSDGQVINQPQH
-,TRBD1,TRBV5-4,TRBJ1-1,ASSLDRGPRRATEAF
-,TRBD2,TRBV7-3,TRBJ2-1,ASSRKGTDPLAGSGNEQF
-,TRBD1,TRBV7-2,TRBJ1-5,ASSLSGGYSQPQH
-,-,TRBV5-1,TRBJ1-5,ASSLDRTNQPQH
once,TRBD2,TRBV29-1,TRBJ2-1,SVEERESAYNEQF
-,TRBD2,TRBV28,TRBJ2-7,ASNPPGGKYEQY
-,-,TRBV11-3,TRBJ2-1,ASSLGRGAFNEQF
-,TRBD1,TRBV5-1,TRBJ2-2,ASSLTIGQGANAGELF
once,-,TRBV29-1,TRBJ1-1,SVVRGIGTEAF
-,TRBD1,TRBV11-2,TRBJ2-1,ASTRTGPIDEQF
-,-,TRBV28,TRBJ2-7,ASSWRESYEQY
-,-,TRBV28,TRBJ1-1,ASSSYAKAF
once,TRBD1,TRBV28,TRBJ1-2,ASSLLVGQGGYT
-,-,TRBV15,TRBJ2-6,ATSRRSTLSRSGANVLT
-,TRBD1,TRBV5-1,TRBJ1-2,ASSFASSTGGRGYT
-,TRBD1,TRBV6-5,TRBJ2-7,ASSPRTGGAYEQY
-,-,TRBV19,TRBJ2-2,ASSIVPTGELF
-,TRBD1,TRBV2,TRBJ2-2,ASSPGQLNTGELF
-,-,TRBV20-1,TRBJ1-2,SVGPGYGYT
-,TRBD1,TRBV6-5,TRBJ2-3,ATSQGAADTQY
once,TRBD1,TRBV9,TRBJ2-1,ASSVQGASNEQF
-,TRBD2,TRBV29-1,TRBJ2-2,SVETGAGVSTGELF
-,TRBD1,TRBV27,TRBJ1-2,ASTDDPTGQFYDYT
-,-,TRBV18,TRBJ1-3,ASSQDGRSGNTIY
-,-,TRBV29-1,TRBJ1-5,SVLQGGDQPQH
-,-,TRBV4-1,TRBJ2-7,ASSQEPGRLHEQY
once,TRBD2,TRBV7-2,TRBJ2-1,ASSPEGLAGFSSYNEQF
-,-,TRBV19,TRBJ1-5,ASSIPGTYNQPQH
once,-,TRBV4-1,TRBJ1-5,ASSRGSEYSNQPQH
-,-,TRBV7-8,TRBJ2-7,ASSAGIGQY
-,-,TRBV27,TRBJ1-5,ASSFTGGTSNQPQH
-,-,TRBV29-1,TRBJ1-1,SVAYGGPTEAF
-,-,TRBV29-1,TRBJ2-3,SVVGGTTDTQY
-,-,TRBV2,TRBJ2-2,ASSESALAGELF
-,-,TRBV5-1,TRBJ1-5,ASSLEGNSNQPQH
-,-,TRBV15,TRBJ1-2,ATSRNSGGYT
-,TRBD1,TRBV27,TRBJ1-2,ASSSRDRGDGRYT
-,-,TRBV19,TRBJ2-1,ASSMVAEGPGGEQF